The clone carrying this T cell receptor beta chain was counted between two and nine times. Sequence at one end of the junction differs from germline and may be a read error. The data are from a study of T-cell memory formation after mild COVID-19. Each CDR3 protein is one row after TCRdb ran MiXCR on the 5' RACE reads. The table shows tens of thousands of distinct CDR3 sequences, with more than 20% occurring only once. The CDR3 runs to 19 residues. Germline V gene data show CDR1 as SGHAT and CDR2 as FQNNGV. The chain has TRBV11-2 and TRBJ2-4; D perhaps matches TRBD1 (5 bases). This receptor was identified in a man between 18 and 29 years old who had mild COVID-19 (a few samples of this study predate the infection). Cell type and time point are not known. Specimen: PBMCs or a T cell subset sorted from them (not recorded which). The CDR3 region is CASSLRAAAWPVAKDIQYF. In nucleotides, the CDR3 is TGTGCCAGCAGCCTCAGGGCAGCTGCTTGGCCTGTAGCCAAAGACATTCAGTACTTC.